These T cell receptor beta chains were read from a single sample in a study of cytomegalovirus exposure and HLA in healthy donors. The method was immunoSEQ multiplex PCR; TCRdb's version includes in-frame clones alone and lacks a portion of them. The repertoire holds 150,000 to 200,000 clones, with about 79% as singletons. The specimen sequenced was PBMCs. The receptors here all came from a woman in her forties or fifties in good health and CMV-seropositive. Both conserved end residues are part of each CDR3. A D gene is named only where the DNA matches it firmly. Size is omitted from some rows. Given values are once, few, many or a class for expanded clones.

V	size	D	J	CDR3	DNA
TRBV4-1	.	TRBD2	TRBJ2-3	CASSQEGSGGTDTQYF	TGCGCCAGCAGCCAAGAAGGTAGCGGGGGCACAGATACGCAGTATTTT
TRBV2	once	TRBD1	TRBJ1-5	CASSDRTGGNQPQHF	TGTGCCAGCAGTGACCGGACAGGAGGCAATCAGCCCCAGCATTTT
TRBV7-9	.	.	TRBJ2-2	CASSPRRAVTGELFF	TGTGCCAGCAGCCCACGGAGGGCCGTCACCGGGGAGCTGTTTTTT
TRBV19	.	.	TRBJ1-3	CASSQGTTGNTIYF	TGTGCCAGTAGTCAGGGTACAACTGGAAACACCATATATTTT
TRBV10-3	.	TRBD1	TRBJ2-5	CAIRQGAGETQYF	TGTGCCATCCGACAGGGGGCGGGAGAGACCCAGTACTTC
TRBV2	.	.	TRBJ1-1	CASSDNSLNTEAFF	TGTGCCAGCAGTGACAACAGCTTGAACACTGAAGCTTTCTTT
TRBV4-1	.	TRBD2	TRBJ2-3	CASSPGVTGGLATDTQYF	TGCGCCAGCAGCCCAGGGGTCACGGGGGGGCTCGCCACAGATACGCAGTATTTT
TRBV28	.	TRBD1	TRBJ1-2	CASSPGGAGGGYTF	TGTGCCAGCAGCCCAGGGGGCGCAGGAGGGGGCTACACCTTC
TRBV30	.	.	TRBJ1-5	CAWSGGASQPQHF	TGTGCCTGGAGCGGGGGAGCTAGTCAGCCCCAGCATTTT
TRBV7-2	.	.	TRBJ1-1	CASSPQWQNTEAFF	TGTGCCAGCTCCCCCCAGTGGCAGAACACTGAAGCTTTCTTT
TRBV6-6	.	.	TRBJ2-3	CASSYSTSTDTQYF	TGTGCCAGCAGTTACTCGACTAGCACAGATACGCAGTATTTT
TRBV5-3	.	TRBD1	TRBJ1-2	CARSGRTGLFTAASYGYTF	TGTGCCAGAAGCGGAAGGACAGGGTTGTTTACGGCCGCCTCCTATGGCTACACCTTC
TRBV5-4	.	TRBD1	TRBJ1-2	CASSLGGQGADGYTF	TGTGCCAGCAGCTTGGGTGGACAGGGGGCAGATGGCTACACCTTC
TRBV7-2	.	.	TRBJ2-7	CASSLVGRQYF	TGTGCCAGCAGCTTAGTTGGCCGTCAGTACTTC
TRBV2	.	TRBD1	TRBJ1-2	CASTLTGDYGYTF	TGTGCCAGCACTCTGACAGGGGATTATGGCTACACCTTC
TRBV5-1	.	.	TRBJ2-3	CASSLPGLTSDTQYF	TGCGCCAGCAGCCTACCGGGACTTACTTCAGATACGCAGTATTTT
TRBV19	.	.	TRBJ2-6	CASTRAGANVLTF	TGTGCCAGTACGAGGGCTGGGGCCAACGTCCTGACTTTC
TRBV6-1	.	.	TRBJ1-6	CASSEVRSGANSPLHF	TGTGCCAGCAGTGAAGTGAGAAGTGGGGCTAATTCACCCCTCCACTTT
TRBV7-9	.	.	TRBJ1-4	CASSAQALGTNEKLFF	TGTGCCAGCAGCGCCCAGGCTTTGGGCACTAATGAAAAACTGTTTTTT
TRBV5-1	.	.	TRBJ2-7	CASSLDTDIGYEQYF	TGCGCCAGCAGCTTGGATACGGACATCGGCTACGAGCAGTACTTC
TRBV25-1	.	.	TRBJ2-7	CASSGLDLYEQYF	TGTGCCAGCAGTGGGCTAGACCTCTACGAGCAGTACTTC
TRBV30	.	TRBD1	TRBJ2-1	CAWGKVPGGYNEQFF	TGTGCCTGGGGTAAGGTGCCAGGGGGCTACAATGAGCAGTTCTTC
TRBV5-6	.	.	TRBJ1-2	CASSPIRSGYGYGYTF	TGTGCCAGCAGCCCGATAAGGTCGGGGTATGGCTATGGCTACACCTTC
TRBV30	.	.	TRBJ1-5	CAWSGLPGPRYPSNQPQHF	TGTGCCTGGAGTGGCTTGCCGGGTCCAAGATACCCTAGCAATCAGCCCCAGCATTTT
TRBV5-4	.	.	TRBJ2-3	CASSFEGTPTTDTQYF	TGTGCCAGCAGCTTCGAGGGAACACCTACCACAGATACGCAGTATTTT
TRBV2	.	TRBD2	TRBJ2-5	CASISPGTSRLRETQYF	TGTGCCAGTATATCTCCCGGGACTAGCAGACTCCGAGAGACCCAGTACTTC
TRBV5-1	once	TRBD1	TRBJ2-7	CASSLTLRTGSYEQYF	TGCGCCAGCAGCTTGACACTTCGGACAGGGAGCTACGAGCAGTACTTC
TRBV19	.	TRBD1	TRBJ1-2	CASSRRSLDRRGDYGYTF	TGTGCCAGTAGTCGTCGATCCCTGGACAGGCGAGGAGACTATGGCTACACCTTC
TRBV9	.	.	TRBJ1-1	CASSARGSGTTEAFF	TGTGCCAGCAGCGCCCGAGGTAGCGGAACCACTGAAGCTTTCTTT
TRBV27	.	.	TRBJ1-1	CASSVLDRPNTEAFF	TGTGCCAGCAGCGTCTTGGACAGACCGAACACTGAAGCTTTCTTT
TRBV2	once	.	TRBJ1-2	CASRNRVGSYGYTF	TGTGCCAGCAGGAACAGGGTCGGTTCCTATGGCTACACCTTC
TRBV2	few	TRBD2	TRBJ2-7	CASSEGYLGEGLYEQYF	TGTGCCAGCAGTGAAGGGTATTTGGGGGAGGGCCTATACGAGCAGTACTTC
TRBV4-1	.	.	TRBJ1-1	CASSQVPGGDTEAFF	TGCGCCAGCAGCCAAGTCCCCGGGGGGGACACTGAAGCTTTCTTT
TRBV4-3	.	TRBD2	TRBJ2-3	CASSQDPIAGRTDTQYF	TGCGCCAGCAGCCAAGATCCGATAGCGGGGCGCACAGATACGCAGTATTTT
TRBV6-5	.	.	TRBJ1-1	CASSYRQDTEAFF	TGTGCCAGCAGTTACCGTCAGGACACTGAAGCTTTCTTT
TRBV5-4	.	.	TRBJ2-7	CASSLEAGGPYEQYF	TGTGCCAGCAGCTTGGAGGCAGGAGGACCCTACGAGCAGTACTTC
TRBV19	.	.	TRBJ2-5	CASSIGGGGFMETQYF	TGTGCCAGTAGTATAGGCGGTGGAGGGTTTATGGAGACCCAGTACTTC
TRBV4-3	.	.	TRBJ2-3	CASSLIAGTDEGDTQYF	TGCGCCAGCAGCCTTATTGCCGGGACTGACGAGGGTGATACGCAGTATTTT
TRBV9	.	.	TRBJ1-2	CASSESPQPFYGYTF	TGTGCCAGCAGCGAGTCGCCACAGCCTTTCTATGGCTACACCTTC
TRBV21-1	.	.	TRBJ1-1	CASSKWRGEAFF	TGTGCCAGCAGCAAATGGAGGGGAGAAGCTTTCTTT
TRBV7-2	.	TRBD1	TRBJ1-1	CASSARDRLNTEAFF	TGTGCCAGCAGCGCCCGGGACAGGCTTAACACTGAAGCTTTCTTT
TRBV9	.	.	TRBJ1-1	CASGQQMNTEAFF	TGTGCCAGCGGGCAACAGATGAACACTGAAGCTTTCTTT
TRBV7-8	.	.	TRBJ1-4	CASSFLSTATNEKLFF	TGTGCCAGCAGCTTCCTATCTACTGCAACTAATGAAAAACTGTTTTTT
TRBV9	.	TRBD1	TRBJ2-7	CASSAGQGNEQYF	TGTGCCAGCAGCGCGGGACAGGGGAACGAGCAGTACTTC